This T cell receptor beta chain derives from a study of T cells expressing NK-cell markers. CDR3 length equals 15 residues. The germline CDR1 and CDR2 sequences are MNHEY and SVGAGI. Study-wide points: In a few donors, dominant clonotypes made up about 25-65% of CD3+CD56-NKG2C+ cells.

Each CDR3 protein gets one entry in TCRdb, which reprocessed the 5' RACE reads and gives no DNA. The sample has 350,000 to 450,000 distinct CDR3 sequences. Remarks on this clonotype: Its antigen is unidentified.

The sequence came from a man aged 18 to 69 in good health. The V gene is TRBV6-5, the J gene TRBJ2-5; the TRBD2 assignment by TCRdb is unverifiable without DNA. Sequencing used blood T cells: a sorted CD56 or NKG2C T cell subset, CD4+ or CD8+ T cells, or bulk PBMC T cells (not recorded which). Here the CDR3 reads CASSFTAGGQETQYF.